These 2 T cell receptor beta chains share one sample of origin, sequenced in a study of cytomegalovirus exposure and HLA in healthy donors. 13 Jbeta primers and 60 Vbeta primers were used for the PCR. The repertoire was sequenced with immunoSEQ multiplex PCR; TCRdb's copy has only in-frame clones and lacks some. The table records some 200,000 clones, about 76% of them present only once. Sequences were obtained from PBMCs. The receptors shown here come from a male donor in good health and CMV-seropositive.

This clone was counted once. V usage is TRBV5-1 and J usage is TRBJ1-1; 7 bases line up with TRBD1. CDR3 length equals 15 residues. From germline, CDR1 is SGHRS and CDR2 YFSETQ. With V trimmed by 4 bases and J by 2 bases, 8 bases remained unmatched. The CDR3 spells CASSGRDSLNTEAFF. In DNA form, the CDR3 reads TGCGCCAGCAGCGGCCGGGACAGCTTAAACACTGAAGCTTTCTTT. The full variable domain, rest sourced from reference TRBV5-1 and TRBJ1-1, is KAGVTQTPRYLIKTRGQQVTLSCSPISGHRSVSWYQQTPGQGLQFLFEYFSETQRNKGNFPGRFSGRQFSNSRSEMNVSTLELGDSALYLCASSGRDSLNTEAFFGQGTRLTVV.

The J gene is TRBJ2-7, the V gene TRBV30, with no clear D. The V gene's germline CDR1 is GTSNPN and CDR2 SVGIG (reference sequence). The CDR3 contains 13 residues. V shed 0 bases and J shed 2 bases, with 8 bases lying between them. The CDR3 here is CAWSVGAAYEQYF. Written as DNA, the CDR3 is TGTGCCTGGAGTGTAGGCGCGGCCTACGAGCAGTACTTC.